Listed below are T cell receptor beta chains from one sample, sequenced in a study of blood T cells in healthy people across ages. TCRdb re-called the 5' RACE reads through MiXCR, storing one row per CDR3 protein. The repertoire consists of 700,000 or so distinct CDR3 sequences, with around 43% occurring once and the leading ten covering approximately 29%. Sequencing used blood. The origin of the receptors is a man at least 80 years old in good health. Both conserved end residues are part of each CDR3. D genes are given only for firm matches. Only part of the rows carry a size: once, few, many, or a class if the clone is expanded.

clone_size	v_call	j_call	d_call	cdr3_aa	cdr3_nt
.	TRBV28	TRBJ2-3	TRBD2	CASRPQGLAGVKDTLYF	TGTGCCAGCAGACCACAGGGACTAGCGGGAGTAAAAGATACGCTGTATTTT
few	TRBV10-3	TRBJ2-3	.	CAISGRGVGDTQYF	TGTGCCATCAGTGGCCGAGGGGTCGGAGATACGCAGTATTTT
.	TRBV7-2	TRBJ2-6	.	CASSQGGAGANVLTF	TGTGCCAGCAGCCAAGGGGGGGCTGGGGCCAACGTCCTGACTTTC
.	TRBV6-1	TRBJ2-4	.	CASRGEVWRSNIQYF	TGTGCCAGCAGGGGGGAAGTATGGAGGTCAAACATTCAGTACTTC
many	TRBV11-1	TRBJ1-6	TRBD1	CASSRTGNNSPLHF	TGTGCCAGCAGTCGGACAGGAAACAATTCACCCCTCCACTTT
.	TRBV7-2	TRBJ1-2	.	CASSEGAGAGYGYTF	TGTGCCAGCAGCGAAGGGGCAGGGGCCGGGTATGGCTACACCTTC
.	TRBV4-3	TRBJ1-2	.	CASSQERIPCGYTF	TGCGCCAGCAGCCAAGAGAGAATCCCGTGTGGCTACACCTTC
.	TRBV6-2/TRBV6-3	TRBJ2-1	.	CASSYTDEQFF	TGTGCCAGCAGTTACACGGATGAGCAGTTCTTC
.	TRBV20-1	TRBJ2-3	.	CSARKGGRGDTQYF	TGCAGTGCTAGGAAAGGGGGTAGGGGAGATACGCAGTATTTT
few	TRBV11-2	TRBJ2-5	.	CASSLAQPRETQYF	TGTGCCAGCAGTTTGGCTCAGCCCCGGGAGACCCAGTACTTC
.	TRBV4-3	TRBJ1-2	.	CASSQGIGYGDTF	TGCGCCAGCAGCCAGGGCATAGGCTATGGCGACACCTTC
once	TRBV2	TRBJ2-1	TRBD1	CASSEVRDRTYNEQFF	TGTGCCAGCAGTGAAGTCCGGGACAGAACTTACAATGAGCAGTTCTTC
.	TRBV6-1	TRBJ2-5	.	CASSRGSRQANQETQYF	TGTGCCAGCAGTCGTGGTTCGCGACAGGCCAACCAAGAGACCCAGTACTTC
.	TRBV4-3	TRBJ1-4	TRBD1	CASSQDWGQGGKLFF	TGCGCCAGCAGCCAAGATTGGGGACAGGGGGGAAAACTGTTTTTT
.	TRBV4-1	TRBJ2-5	.	CASSQDLGHQETQYF	TGCGCCAGCAGCCAAGACTTGGGACACCAAGAGACCCAGTACTTC
many	TRBV28	TRBJ2-5	TRBD1	CASRDRGLAETQYF	TGTGCCAGCCGGGACAGGGGGCTGGCAGAGACCCAGTACTTC
.	TRBV20-1	TRBJ2-5	TRBD1	CSARDGQGQETQYF	TGCAGTGCTAGAGACGGACAGGGTCAAGAGACCCAGTACTTC
few	TRBV7-2	TRBJ1-5	.	CASSLAAYSNQPQHF	TGTGCCAGCAGCTTAGCAGCATATAGCAATCAGCCCCAGCATTTT
.	TRBV7-2	TRBJ2-7	.	CASSSHGALGYEQYF	TGTGCCAGCAGCTCCCATGGGGCGTTGGGCTACGAGCAGTACTTC